The present TCR beta chain was sequenced within a study of control samples from healthy donors and cancer patients. Data came from immunoSEQ multiplex PCR; TCRdb stores just in-frame clones and leaves some out. The sample lists 53,000 or so clones; approximately 86% were seen once. Trimming took 7 bases from V and 8 from J, leaving 18 bases between them. CDR1 is MNHEY, CDR2 SVGAGI, per germline. The CDR3 contains 15 residues. This clone was observed once. Source material: PBMCs. The sequence was collected from a man aged 60 to 69 with head and neck cancer. This chain uses TRBV6-5 with TRBJ1-6; TRBD1 is a possible D gene (6 bases). As DNA, the CDR3 is TGTGCCAGCATGTCAGGGGCGGGTTGGGATTCACCCCTCCACTTT. Translating it yields CASMSGAGWDSPLHF.